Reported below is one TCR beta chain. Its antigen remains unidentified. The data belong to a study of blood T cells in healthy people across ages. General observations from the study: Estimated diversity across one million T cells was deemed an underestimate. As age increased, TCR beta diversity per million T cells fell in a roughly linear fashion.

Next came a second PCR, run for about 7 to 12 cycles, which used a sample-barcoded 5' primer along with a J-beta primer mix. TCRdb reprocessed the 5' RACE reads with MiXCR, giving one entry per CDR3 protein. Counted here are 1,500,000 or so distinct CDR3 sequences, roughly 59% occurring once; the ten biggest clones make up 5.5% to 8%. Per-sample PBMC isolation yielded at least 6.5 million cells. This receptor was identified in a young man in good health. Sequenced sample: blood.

The CDR3 nucleotides are TGTGCCAGCAGTTTAAAGGTCTCCTACAATGAGCAGTACTTC. Protein: CASSLKVSYNEQYF. The rearrangement uses TRBV27 and TRBJ2-1; D unclear. TRBJ2-7 explains the end of the DNA better; the J call may be wrong. This CDR3 is 14 amino acids long. The germline CDR1 and CDR2 sequences are MNHEY and SMNVEV (reference sequence).